This TCR beta chain was identified in a study of T cells after yellow fever vaccination. This CDR3 is 14 amino acids long. The V end lost 3 bases, the J end lost 0 bases, and 9 bases lay between the germline ends. CDR1 and CDR2 from the germline V gene are DFQATT and SNEGSKA (reference sequence). Study conclusions and caveats: Clonotype sharing between CD4 and CD8 compartments was small. Contamination by abundant bulk-population clonotypes could be present in FACS-sorted repertoires. The study re-detected most primary-vaccination clones after the booster (96% CD4, roughly 88% CD8).

Concerning this clonotype: Its antigen is as yet unknown.

The TCR cDNA carried a universal primer site and UMIs from 5'RACE template switching. MiXCR, run by TCRdb on the 5' RACE reads, gives a single entry per CDR3 protein. The top ten clones hold approximately 15% of a sample with 510,000 or so distinct CDR3 sequences, roughly 21% of them seen once. The chain is built from TRBV20-1 and TRBJ1-3; D might be TRBD1 (5 bases). The sequence came from a man aged 25 to 45 who received the YFV17D yellow fever vaccine. Sequences were derived from PBMCs, sampled 15 days after the yellow fever booster vaccination. The chain's CDR3 is CSASSGSSGNTIYF. The CDR3 region has the DNA TGCAGTGCTAGCTCAGGGTCCTCTGGAAACACCATATATTTT.